The TCR beta chain under discussion was sequenced for a study of T cell responses to AZD1222 COVID-19 vaccine. General study points: Clonal diversity may have been underestimated in mostly white British donors.

Samples with a second dose at about 4 or about 12 weeks were pooled together. Regarding this clone: Its specificity is unknown.

Assay used: immunoSEQ multiplex PCR; TCRdb lists only in-frame clones, some missing. The sample carries tens of thousands of clones, approximately 92% recorded once. The CDR3 length is 13 residues. Germline V CDR1 and CDR2: MDHEN, SYDVKM. V was clipped by 6 bases and J by 1 base, with 9 bases between them. This sample comprised peripheral blood, obtained 28 days after the second AZD1222 dose. The rearrangement joins TRBV28 to TRBJ1-2, with D perhaps TRBD1 (6 bases). This TCR came from an adult who received the AZD1222 COVID-19 vaccine. CDR3 coding DNA: TGTGCCAGCAGCATGGACAGTAACTATGGCTACACCTTC. It translates to CASSMDSNYGYTF.